This entry lists 21 T cell receptor beta chains sequenced from one sample in a study of OX40 agonist ivuxolimab in advanced cancers. Library preparation used the immunoSEQ multiplex PCR assay. TCRdb obtained this table from immuneACCESS and retained in-frame rearrangements with V and J assigned. These tables miss some clones; where compared with another copy, unresolved V genes account for less than half of the shortfall, and the remainder is unexplained. This sample has tens of thousands of clones in its table, and roughly 83% of those were observed once. More than 0.9% of the sample goes to the ten largest clones. The sequencing here drew on CD4+ or CD8+ T cells sorted from blood, taken in a trial of the OX40 agonist ivuxolimab. These receptors originate from an adult with an advanced solid tumor such as melanoma, head and neck, liver or kidney cancer.

The chain is built from TRBV20-1 and TRBJ2-5, with D uncertain. The V gene lost 8 bases and the J gene lost 2 bases, with 9 bases spanning the gap. The CDR3 is 11 residues long. Germline loops: CDR1 DFQATT, CDR2 SNEGSKA (reference sequence). The CDR3 nucleotides read TGCAGTACATATCAGCAAGAGACCCAGTACTTC. It translates to CSTYQQETQYF.

The rearrangement joins TRBV20-1 to TRBJ1-2, with D hard to call. The CDR3 totals 11 residues. Germline lookup yields CDR1 DFQATT and CDR2 SNEGSKA (reference sequence). Trimming pared 3 bases from V and 8 bases from J, leaving 10 bases between. CDR3 amino acids: CSASPILGYTF. CDR3 sequence (DNA): TGCAGTGCTAGCCCCATACTGGGCTACACCTTC.

The genes are TRBV30 and TRBJ2-1; 9 positions match TRBD2. From germline, CDR1 is GTSNPN and CDR2 SVGIG (reference sequence). This CDR3 spans 14 amino acids. The junction had 13 bases not matched to a gene; V was cut back by 5 bases and J by 11 bases. The CDR3 DNA is TGTGCCTGGGCGAGACCGGGACTAGCCAGTCAGCAGTTCTTC. Protein sequence: CAWARPGLASQQFF.

The chain combines TRBV18 with TRBJ1-6; TRBD1 matches at 10 bases. Germline V gives CDR1 KGHSH, CDR2 LQKENI. This CDR3 has 16 residues. Losses at the gene ends were 3 bases for V and 10 bases for J; bases not matched to a gene: 9. For the CDR3, the DNA is TGTGCCAGCTCACCTCCCGGGACAGGGGTAGGCTCACCCCTCCACTTT. Amino acids: CASSPPGTGVGSPLHF.

J is TRBJ1-6 and V is TRBV4-1, with 7 bases fitting TRBD1. This CDR3 has 17 amino acids. Looked up from germline, CDR1 is MGHRA and CDR2 is YSYEKL. The trim removed 0 bases at V and 0 bases at J, leaving 2 bases unmatched. CDR3: CASSQETGSSYNSPLHF. The CDR3 coding sequence is TGCGCCAGCAGCCAAGAGACAGGGAGCTCCTATAATTCACCCCTCCACTTT.

This sequence joins TRBV7-9 and TRBJ2-7, with a tentative D call TRBD1 (5 bases). The CDR3 runs 14 residues. Trimming stripped 2 bases from V and 0 bases from J, with 8 bases between. CDR1 and CDR2 (germline): SEHNR, FQNEAQ (reference sequence). The CDR3 sequence: CASSLQGDSYEQYF. The DNA for the CDR3 is TGTGCCAGCAGCTTACAGGGTGACTCCTACGAGCAGTACTTC.

The CDR3 DNA sequence: TGTGCCAGCAGCCCCCGCCGTGGGACTAGCGGGTCGAGCCGGGATACGCAGTATTTT. Amino acid sequence: CASSPRRGTSGSSRDTQYF. The chain couples TRBV14 to TRBJ2-3; 12 bases agree with TRBD2. This CDR3 spans 19 amino acids. V trimming: 4 bases; J trimming: 6 bases; junction bases outside the gene matches: 17. Germline-derived CDR1 and CDR2 are SGHDN and FVKESK.

The genes are TRBV28 and TRBJ2-5; 15 bases align to TRBD2. This CDR3 comprises 17 residues. Per the germline V gene, CDR1 is MDHEN and CDR2 is SYDVKM. V trimming: 8 bases; J trimming: 2 bases; junction bases outside the gene matches: 9. CDR3 coding DNA: TGTGCCAGCTACGAGGGACTAGCGGGAGGCCGACAAGAGACCCAGTACTTC. Its translation is CASYEGLAGGRQETQYF.

The rearrangement links TRBV4-1 to TRBJ2-7, with TRBD1 identical over 9 bases. Looked up from germline, CDR1 is MGHRA and CDR2 is YSYEKL. The J segment lost 6 bases and the V segment lost 1 base, leaving 7 bases of the junction unmatched. This CDR3 spans 15 amino acids. This CDR3 is CASSQVGTGSPEQYF. For the CDR3, the DNA is TGCGCCAGCAGCCAAGTCGGGACAGGGTCACCCGAGCAGTACTTC.

The V call is TRBV7-9, the J call TRBJ1-4; 9 positions match TRBD1. The CDR3 length is 15 residues. Trimming at V came to 4 bases and at J to 8 bases, leaving 8 bases not matched to a gene. Germline lookup yields CDR1 SEHNR and CDR2 FQNEAQ (reference sequence). CDR3 in amino acids: CASSSQTGGGEKLFF. CDR3 DNA: TGTGCCAGCAGCTCCCAGACAGGGGGAGGAGAAAAACTGTTTTTT.

The chain joins TRBV6-5 to TRBJ2-7, with 10 bases that match TRBD1. The length of the CDR3 is 14 residues. CDR1 is MNHEY and CDR2 is SVGAGI in the germline V gene. With 6 bases clipped from V and 2 bases from J, the junction kept 4 bases outside the gene matches. The CDR3 is CASRTGTGAYEQYF. Written as DNA, the CDR3 is TGTGCCAGCAGGACCGGGACAGGGGCCTACGAGCAGTACTTC.

V usage is TRBV6-6 and J usage is TRBJ2-7; 9 bases are shared with TRBD1. Germline-derived CDR1 and CDR2 are MNHNY and SVGAGI (reference sequence). The CDR3 spans 14 residues. Losses at the gene ends were 5 bases for V and 3 bases for J; bases not matched to a gene: 5. The CDR3, as DNA: TGTGCCAGCAGTGTGGACAGGGGAAGCTACGAGCAGTACTTC. Translating gives CASSVDRGSYEQYF.

The J gene is TRBJ1-2, the V gene TRBV11-2; no firm D call. This CDR3 contains 15 residues. Looked up from germline, CDR1 is SGHAT and CDR2 is FQNNGV. Trimming took 7 bases from V and 4 from J, leaving 19 bases between them. CDR3 sequence reads: CASNNLGGQFYGYTF. CDR3 coding DNA: TGTGCCAGCAACAACTTAGGAGGGCAGTTCTATGGCTACACCTTC.

The rearrangement joins TRBV30 to TRBJ2-7; TRBD2 aligns across 9 bases. There are 14 residues in the CDR3. The V and J ends lost 3 bases and 2 bases, in that order; junction bases with no gene match: 5. Germline CDR1 reads GTSNPN; CDR2 reads SVGIG (reference sequence). The CDR3 loop is CAWRKAGGAYEQYF. The CDR3 nucleotides read TGTGCCTGGAGAAAAGCGGGAGGAGCCTACGAGCAGTACTTC.

The chain couples TRBV28 to TRBJ2-1, with 7 bases that match TRBD2. Trimming took 10 bases from V and 4 from J; bases not matched to a gene: 13. CDR3 length equals 15 residues. Germline CDR1 MDHEN, CDR2 SYDVKM. The CDR3 is CATLRGGSVYNEQFF. The CDR3 bases are TGTGCCACCCTAAGGGGCGGGAGTGTTTACAATGAGCAGTTCTTC.

The chain recombines TRBV9 with TRBJ2-5; weak D call: TRBD2 (5 bases). Germline lookup yields CDR1 SGDLS and CDR2 YYNGEE. The ends were cut back, 4 bases at V and 1 base at J, with 14 bases in the middle. The CDR3 has 15 residues. CDR3 sequence: CASSWAGGPQETQYF. The CDR3 DNA follows: TGTGCCAGCAGCTGGGCCGGCGGGCCCCAAGAGACCCAGTACTTC.

The chain recombines TRBV6-5 with TRBJ1-5, with a weak D call TRBD1 (6 bases). With 5 bases removed from V and 2 bases from J, the gap between germline ends came to 13 bases. The CDR3 spans 15 residues. Germline V gene data show CDR1 as MNHEY and CDR2 as SVGAGI. The CDR3 sequence: CASSPRQEGNQPQHF. For the CDR3, the DNA is TGTGCCAGCAGTCCCCGACAGGAAGGCAATCAGCCCCAGCATTTT.

The chain couples TRBV19 to TRBJ1-4; D unresolved. The length of the CDR3 is 18 residues. Trimming removed 6 bases from V and 0 bases from J, with 20 bases in between. Germline lookup yields CDR1 LNHDA and CDR2 SQIVND (reference sequence). The CDR3 is CASRNSFRTGATNEKLFF. The CDR3 bases are TGTGCCAGTAGGAACAGCTTTCGAACTGGTGCAACTAATGAAAAACTGTTTTTT.

The rearrangement links TRBV5-1 to TRBJ1-6; D possibly corresponds to TRBD1 (5 bases). Between the trimmed V and J ends, which lost 0 bases and 7 bases, there was a span of 8 bases. The CDR3 is 14 residues long. The germline gives CDR1 SGHRS, CDR2 YFSETQ. DNA for the CDR3: TGCGCCAGCAGCTTGGGTGGACAAAATTCACCCCTCCACTTT. It encodes CASSLGGQNSPLHF.

The chain carries TRBV29-1 and TRBJ1-2; the D is unclear. The CDR3 contains 17 residues. The V end was cut by 7 bases, the J end by 3 bases, with 27 bases between. CDR1 and CDR2 (germline): SQVTM, ANQGSEA. DNA for the CDR3: TGCAGCGCCAAACAGACCGGTACAGATGGTGGGGACTATGGCTACACCTTC. Protein sequence: CSAKQTGTDGGDYGYTF.

The chain joins TRBV20-1 to TRBJ1-2, with D perhaps matching TRBD1 (5 bases). The CDR3 is 11 residues long. Between the trimmed V and J ends, which lost 4 bases and 7 bases, there was a span of 10 bases. Germline-derived CDR1 and CDR2 are DFQATT and SNEGSKA (reference sequence). The CDR3 loop is CSATGTLGYTF. DNA for the CDR3: TGCAGTGCTACCGGGACCCTTGGCTACACCTTC.